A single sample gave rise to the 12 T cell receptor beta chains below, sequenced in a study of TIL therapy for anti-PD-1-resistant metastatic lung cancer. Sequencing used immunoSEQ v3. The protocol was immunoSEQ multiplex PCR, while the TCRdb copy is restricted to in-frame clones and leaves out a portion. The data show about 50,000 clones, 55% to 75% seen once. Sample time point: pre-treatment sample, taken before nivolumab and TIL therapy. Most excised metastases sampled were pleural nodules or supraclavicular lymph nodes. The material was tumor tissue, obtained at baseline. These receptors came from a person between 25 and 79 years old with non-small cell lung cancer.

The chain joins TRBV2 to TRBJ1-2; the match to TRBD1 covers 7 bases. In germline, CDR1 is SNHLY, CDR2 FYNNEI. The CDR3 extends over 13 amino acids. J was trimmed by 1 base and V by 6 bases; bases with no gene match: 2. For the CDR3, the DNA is TGTGCCAGCAGGGGGACAGATAACTATGGCTACACCTTC. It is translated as CASRGTDNYGYTF.

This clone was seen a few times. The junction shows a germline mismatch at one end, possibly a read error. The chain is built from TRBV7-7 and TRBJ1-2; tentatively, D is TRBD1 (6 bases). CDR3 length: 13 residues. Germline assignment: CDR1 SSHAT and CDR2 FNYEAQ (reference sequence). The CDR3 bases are TGTGCTAGCAGCCCGCCGGACAGCTATGGCTACACCTTC. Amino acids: CASSPPDSYGYTF.

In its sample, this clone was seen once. The CDR3 region has the DNA TGTGCCAGCAGCCCTGGGACGGTCGAGCAGTACTTC. As protein: CASSPGTVEQYF. The chain links TRBV11-2 to TRBJ2-7; tentatively, D is TRBD1 or TRBD2 (5 bases each). Trimming pared 5 bases from V and 6 bases from J, leaving 11 bases between. Germline assignment: CDR1 SGHAT and CDR2 FQNNGV. This CDR3 comprises 12 residues.

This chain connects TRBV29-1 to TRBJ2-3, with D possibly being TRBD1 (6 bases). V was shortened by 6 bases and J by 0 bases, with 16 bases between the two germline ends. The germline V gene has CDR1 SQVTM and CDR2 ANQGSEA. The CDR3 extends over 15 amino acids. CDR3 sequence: CSVSRTAQSTDTQYF. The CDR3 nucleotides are TGCAGCGTCTCACGGACAGCCCAAAGCACAGATACGCAGTATTTT.

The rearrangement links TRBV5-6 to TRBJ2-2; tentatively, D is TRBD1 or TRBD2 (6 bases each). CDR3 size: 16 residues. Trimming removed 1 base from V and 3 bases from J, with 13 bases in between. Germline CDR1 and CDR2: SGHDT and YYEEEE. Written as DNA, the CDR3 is TGTGCCAGCAGCTTGAAGGGGGGCTCGGACACCGGGGAGCTGTTTTTT. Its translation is CASSLKGGSDTGELFF.

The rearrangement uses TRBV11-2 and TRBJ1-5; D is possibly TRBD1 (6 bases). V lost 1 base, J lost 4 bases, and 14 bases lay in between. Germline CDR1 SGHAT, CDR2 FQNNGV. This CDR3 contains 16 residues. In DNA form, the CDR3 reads TGTGCCAGCAGCTTAGGAATAGGGGGAAAGAATCAGCCCCAGCATTTT. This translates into CASSLGIGGKNQPQHF. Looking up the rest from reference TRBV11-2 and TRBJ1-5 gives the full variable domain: EAGVAQSPRYKIIEKRQSVAFWCNPISGHATLYWYQQILGQGPKLLIQFQNNGVVDDSQLPKDRFSAERLKGVDSTLKIQPAKLEDSAVYLCASSLGIGGKNQPQHFGDGTRLSIL.

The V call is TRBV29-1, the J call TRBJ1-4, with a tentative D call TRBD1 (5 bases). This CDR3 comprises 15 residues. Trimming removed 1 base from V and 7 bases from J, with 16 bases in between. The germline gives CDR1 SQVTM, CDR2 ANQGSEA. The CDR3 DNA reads TGCAGCGTTGAAGCCTCCGGGACCGGGGGTGAAAAACTGTTTTTT. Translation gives CSVEASGTGGEKLFF.

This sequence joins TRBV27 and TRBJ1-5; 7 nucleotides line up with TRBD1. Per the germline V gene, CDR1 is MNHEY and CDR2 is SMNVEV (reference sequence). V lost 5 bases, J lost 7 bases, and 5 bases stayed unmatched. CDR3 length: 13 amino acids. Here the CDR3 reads CASSQTGRQPQHF. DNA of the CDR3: TGTGCCAGCAGTCAGACAGGGCGACAGCCCCAGCATTTT.

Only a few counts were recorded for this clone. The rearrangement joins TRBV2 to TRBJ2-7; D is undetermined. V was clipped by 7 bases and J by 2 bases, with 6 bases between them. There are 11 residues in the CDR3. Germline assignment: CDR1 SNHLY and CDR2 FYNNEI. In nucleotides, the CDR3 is TGTGCCAGCACCCCGGCCTACGAGCAGTACTTC. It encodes CASTPAYEQYF.

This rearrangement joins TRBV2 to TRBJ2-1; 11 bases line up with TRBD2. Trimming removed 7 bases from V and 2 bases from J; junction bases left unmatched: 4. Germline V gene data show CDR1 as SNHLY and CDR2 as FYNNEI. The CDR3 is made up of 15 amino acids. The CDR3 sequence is CASKTSGNTYNEQFF. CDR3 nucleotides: TGTGCCAGCAAGACTAGCGGGAACACCTACAATGAGCAGTTCTTC.

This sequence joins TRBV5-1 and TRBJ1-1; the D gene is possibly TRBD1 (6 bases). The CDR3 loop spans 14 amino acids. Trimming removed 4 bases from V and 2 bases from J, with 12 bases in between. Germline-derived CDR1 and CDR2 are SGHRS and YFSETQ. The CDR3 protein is CASSLDRINTEAFF. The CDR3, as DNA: TGCGCCAGCAGCCTTGACAGGATCAACACTGAAGCTTTCTTT.

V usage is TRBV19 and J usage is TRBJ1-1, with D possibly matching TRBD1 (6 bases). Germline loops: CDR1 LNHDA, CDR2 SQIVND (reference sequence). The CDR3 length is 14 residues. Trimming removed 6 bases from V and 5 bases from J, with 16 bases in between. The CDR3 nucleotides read TGTGCCAGTAGCGGGTCTTGGGGGCTAACTGAAGCTTTCTTT. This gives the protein CASSGSWGLTEAFF.